This T cell receptor (beta chain) was identified during a study of cytomegalovirus exposure and HLA in healthy donors. General observations from the study: Earlier analysis yielded a pattern in which most TCR beta V segments were productive about 90% or about 30% of the time.

About this clone: Its antigen is unknown.

In germline, CDR1 is SQVTM, CDR2 ANQGSEA. This CDR3 is 14 amino acids long. V lost 6 bases to trimming and J lost 7 bases, with 16 bases between them. With 60 Vbeta and 13 Jbeta primers, the PCR was carried out. The method was immunoSEQ multiplex PCR; TCRdb's version includes in-frame clones alone and lacks a portion of them. The sample yields some 210,000 clones, 77% seen once. This receptor was taken from a woman in her twenties or thirties in good health and CMV-seropositive. The sequencing sample was made of PBMCs. This sequence joins TRBV29-1 and TRBJ1-6, with D perhaps TRBD1 (6 bases). The CDR3 DNA reads as TGCAGCGTAAAAACAGGGCCCCCCAATTCACCCCTCCACTTT. It codes for CSVKTGPPNSPLHF.